This T cell receptor (beta chain) is from a study of T cells in Graves' hyperthyroidism and ophthalmopathy. There are 13 residues in the CDR3. Trimming took off 4 bases at V and 4 bases at J, with 13 bases between the two ends. In germline, CDR1 is SQVTM, CDR2 ANQGSEA. Notes on this clonotype: This sequence may be a read error, since a much larger clone differs from it by one base.

The investigators amplified TCR beta CDR3 regions from RNA transcripts. Using the HTBI primer set, a first-round RT-PCR was run on the TCR CDR3. Using its own MiXCR run on the multiplex PCR reads, TCRdb lists one record per CDR3 protein. The data hold a few hundred thousand distinct CDR3 sequences, with approximately 13% observed a single time. Researchers barred patients who had uncontrolled infection, other autoimmune disease, pregnancy or lactation. Clinical symptoms, serum thyroxine, TRAb, thyroid ultrasound and orbital computed tomography informed diagnoses. The authors obtained PBMCs from roughly 10 ml of fresh peripheral blood.

Sequencing used blood. This receptor was taken from a woman aged 30 to 39 with Graves' hyperthyroidism that later progressed to Graves' ophthalmopathy. The chain couples TRBV29-1 to TRBJ1-1, with TRBD1 as a possible D gene (5 bases). CDR3 bases: TGCAGCGTTGCGGTGGGGACCGCCACTGAAGCTTTCTTT. This codes for CSVAVGTATEAFF. The complete variable domain, with remaining parts taken from reference TRBV29-1 and TRBJ1-1, reads SAVISQKPSRDICQRGTSLTIQCQVDSQVTMMFWYRQQPGQSLTLIATANQGSEATYESGFVIDKFPISRPNLTFSTLTVSNMSPEDSSIYLCSVAVGTATEAFFGQGTRLTVV.